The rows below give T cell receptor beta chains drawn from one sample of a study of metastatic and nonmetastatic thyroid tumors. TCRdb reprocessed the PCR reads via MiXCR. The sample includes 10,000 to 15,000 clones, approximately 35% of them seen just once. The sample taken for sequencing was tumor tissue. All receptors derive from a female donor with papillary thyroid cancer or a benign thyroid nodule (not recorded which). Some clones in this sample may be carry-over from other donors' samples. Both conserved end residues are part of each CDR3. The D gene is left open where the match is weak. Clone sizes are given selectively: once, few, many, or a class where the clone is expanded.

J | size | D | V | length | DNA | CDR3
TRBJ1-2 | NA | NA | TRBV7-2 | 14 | TGTGCCAGCAGCTTCGACCTCGTACAGGGCTGCTACACCTTC | CASSFDLVQGCYTF
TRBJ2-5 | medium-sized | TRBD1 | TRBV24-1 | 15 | TGTGCCACCACTCCGAATACAGGGGGCGATGAGACCCAGTACTTC | CATTPNTGGDETQYF
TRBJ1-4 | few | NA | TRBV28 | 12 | TGTGCCAGCAGCCCATCGGGGGAAAAACTGTTTTTT | CASSPSGEKLFF
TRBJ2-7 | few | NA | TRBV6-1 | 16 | TGTGCCAACAGTGCAGTCTCCGGTACAGGGAGGGCCGAGCAGTACTTC | CANSAVSGTGRAEQYF
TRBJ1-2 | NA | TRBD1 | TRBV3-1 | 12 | TGTGCCAGCAGCCAGACAGGGAGCGGCTACACCTTC | CASSQTGSGYTF
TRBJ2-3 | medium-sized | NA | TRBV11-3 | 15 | TGTGCCAGCACCCTAAGTGATGCTAGTACAGATACGCAGTATTTT | CASTLSDASTDTQYF
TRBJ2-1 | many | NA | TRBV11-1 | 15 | TGTGCCAGCAGCTCTCACCGGGACTCGTACAATGAGCAGTTCTTC | CASSSHRDSYNEQFF
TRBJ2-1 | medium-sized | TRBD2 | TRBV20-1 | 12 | TGCAGTGCTACCGGACTAGCGGGAGGGCCATTCTTC | CSATGLAGGPFF
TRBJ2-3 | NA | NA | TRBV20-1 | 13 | TGCAGTGCAGAGGGTGGGGGCACAGATACGCAGTATTTT | CSAEGGGTDTQYF
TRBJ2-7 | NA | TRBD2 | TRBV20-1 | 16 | TGCAGTGCTAGAGATCTGGGTGGTGGCGGGAGCTACGAGCAGTACTTC | CSARDLGGGGSYEQYF
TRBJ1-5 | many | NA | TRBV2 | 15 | TGTGCCAGCAGTGAAGACAGGGTGGGAAATCAGCCCCAGCATTTT | CASSEDRVGNQPQHF
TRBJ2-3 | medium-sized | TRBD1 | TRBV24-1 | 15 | TGTGCCACCAGTGGGGGGACAGGGGACACAGATACGCAGTATTTT | CATSGGTGDTDTQYF
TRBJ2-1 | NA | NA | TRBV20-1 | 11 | TGCAGTGCTCCCCTCTACGGTCCCCAGTTCTTC | CSAPLYGPQFF
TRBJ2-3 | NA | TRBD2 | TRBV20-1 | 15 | TGCAGTGCTCCCGGACTAGCGGGACTGAGAGATACGCAGTATTTT | CSAPGLAGLRDTQYF
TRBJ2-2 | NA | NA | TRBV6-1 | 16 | TGTGCCAGCAGCCGCGGGGGCGGAGTAAACACCGGGGAGTTGTTTTTT | CASSRGGGVNTGELFF
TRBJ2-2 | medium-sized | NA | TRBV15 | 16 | TGTGCCACCAGCAGATTCCCGGGGGCAGGTTCCGGGGAGCTGTTTTTT | CATSRFPGAGSGELFF
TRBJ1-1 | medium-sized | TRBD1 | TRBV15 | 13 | TGTGCCACCAGCAGGACAGGGGACACTGAAGCTTTCTTT | CATSRTGDTEAFF
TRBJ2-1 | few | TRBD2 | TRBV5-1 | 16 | TGCGCCAGCAACGATCGACCTGGGGGGGTTTACAATGAGCAGTTCTTC | CASNDRPGGVYNEQFF
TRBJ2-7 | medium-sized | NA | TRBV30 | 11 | TGTGCCTGGAGTGGGAGCTACGAGCAGTACTTC | CAWSGSYEQYF
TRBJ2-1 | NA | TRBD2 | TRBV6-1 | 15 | TGTGCCAGCGATTTAGCGGGAGTTCAATACAATGAGCAGTTCTTC | CASDLAGVQYNEQFF
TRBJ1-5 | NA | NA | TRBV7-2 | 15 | TGTGCCAGCAGCTTATCAGCACAGCAGAGTCAGCCCCAGCATTTT | CASSLSAQQSQPQHF
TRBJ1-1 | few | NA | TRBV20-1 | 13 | TGCAGTGCTACGACAGGTCGGAACACTGAAGCTTTCTTT | CSATTGRNTEAFF
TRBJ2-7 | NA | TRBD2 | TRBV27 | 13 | TGTGCCAGCTGGACTAGCGGGGCCTACGAGCAGTACTTC | CASWTSGAYEQYF
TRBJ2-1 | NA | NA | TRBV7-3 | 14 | TGTGCCAGCAGCCTTACCAACCATGGGAGTGAGCAGTTCTTC | CASSLTNHGSEQFF
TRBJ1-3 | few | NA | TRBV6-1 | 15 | TGTGCCAGCAGTGCCACAGGGCTCTCTGGAAACACCATATATTTT | CASSATGLSGNTIYF
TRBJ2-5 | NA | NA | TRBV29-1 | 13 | TGCAGCGTGGGCCATTGCAGCTTAGAGACCCATTACTTC | CSVGHCSLETHYF
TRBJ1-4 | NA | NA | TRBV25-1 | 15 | TGTGCCAGAAGTAGAAGCGGGACATCTGGTGAAAAACTGTTTTTT | CARSRSGTSGEKLFF
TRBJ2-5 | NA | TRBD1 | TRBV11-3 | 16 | TGTGCCAGCAGCCCCACAGGGGTCCATGGTAGATGGACCCAGTACTTC | CASSPTGVHGRWTQYF
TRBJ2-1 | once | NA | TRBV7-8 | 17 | TGTTCCAGCAGCTTAGTGTTACGGGACCTAGTTCCCCATGAGCAGTTCTTC | CSSSLVLRDLVPHEQFF
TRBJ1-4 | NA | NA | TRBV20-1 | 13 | TGCAGTGCACGGACCCTGGAAGGTGAAAAACTGTTTTTT | CSARTLEGEKLFF
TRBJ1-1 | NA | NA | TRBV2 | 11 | TGTGCCAGCAGTGAAGACCGGGAAGCTTTCTTT | CASSEDREAFF
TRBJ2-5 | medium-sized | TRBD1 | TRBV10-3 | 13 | TGTGCCATCAGTACAGGGGGCCAAGAGACCCAGTACTTC | CAISTGGQETQYF
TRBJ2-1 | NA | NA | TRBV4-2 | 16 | TGTGCCAGCAGCCACTTTTGGGGGGCCGCCTACAATGAGCAGTTCTTC | CASSHFWGAAYNEQFF
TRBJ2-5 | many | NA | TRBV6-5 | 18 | TGTGCCAGCAGTTACGGCCAAGGAGGTGGGCTAGGACGGGAGACCCAGTACTTC | CASSYGQGGGLGRETQYF
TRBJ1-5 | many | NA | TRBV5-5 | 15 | TGTGCCAGCAGCTATGGACAGAATAGCAATCAGCCCCAGCATTTT | CASSYGQNSNQPQHF
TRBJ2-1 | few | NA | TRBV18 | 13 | TGTGCCAGCTCATCGGACGGAGGCCACGAGCATTTCTTC | CASSSDGGHEHFF
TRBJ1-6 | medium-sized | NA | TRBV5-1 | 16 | TGCGCCAGCAGCTACTCGGGGCAGGGTTTAGGATCACCCCTCCACTTT | CASSYSGQGLGSPLHF
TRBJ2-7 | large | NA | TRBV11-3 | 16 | TGTGCCAGCAGCTCCGCCCCCGGTAGGGGCCTCTACGAGCAGTACTTC | CASSSAPGRGLYEQYF
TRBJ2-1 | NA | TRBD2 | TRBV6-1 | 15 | TGTGCCAGCAGTGAGCGGGTAGCGGGGCCGGGCGAGCAGTTCTTC | CASSERVAGPGEQFF
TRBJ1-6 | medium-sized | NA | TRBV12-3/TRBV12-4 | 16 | TGTGCCAGCAGTCGGACACACAAGGGGGAGGGTTCACCCCTCCACTTT | CASSRTHKGEGSPLHF
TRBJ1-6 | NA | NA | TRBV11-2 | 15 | TGTGCCAGCAGCTTAAGGACGGACTTCGGCTCACCCCTCCACTTT | CASSLRTDFGSPLHF
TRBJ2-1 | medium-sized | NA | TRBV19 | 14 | TGTGCCAGTAGTATTTGGCCCGCCCGGGGTGAGCAGTTCTTC | CASSIWPARGEQFF
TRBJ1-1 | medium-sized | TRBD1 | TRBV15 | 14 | TGTGCCACCAGCAGAGAAACAGGGGGCACTGAAGCTTTCTTT | CATSRETGGTEAFF
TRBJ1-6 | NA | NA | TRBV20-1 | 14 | TGCAGTGCTCCCGTGCAGGGGTCTGAATCACCCCTCCACTTT | CSAPVQGSESPLHF
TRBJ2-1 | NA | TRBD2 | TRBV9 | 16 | TGTGCCAGCAGCTCCCGTACTAGCGGGACCCACAATGAGCAGTTCTTC | CASSSRTSGTHNEQFF
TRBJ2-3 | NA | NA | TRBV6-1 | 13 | TGTGCCAGCAGGACCGGGAGCACAGATACGCAGTATTTT | CASRTGSTDTQYF
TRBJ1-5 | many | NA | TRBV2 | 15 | TGTGCCAGCAGAGCAGAGGGGGTCCGAAATCAGCCCCAGCATTTT | CASRAEGVRNQPQHF
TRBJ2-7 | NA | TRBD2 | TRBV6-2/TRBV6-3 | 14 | TGTGCCATCATCCCCAGCGGGATTTCCTTCGAGCAGTACTTC | CAIIPSGISFEQYF
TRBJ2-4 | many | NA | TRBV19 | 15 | TGTGCCAGTAGTGAGGGGGGCAGGGGCAAAAACATTCAGTACTTC | CASSEGGRGKNIQYF
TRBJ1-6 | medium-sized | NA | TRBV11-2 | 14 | TGTGCCAGCACCTCTCTCCGGGGGCAGGTTCCCCTCCACTTT | CASTSLRGQVPLHF
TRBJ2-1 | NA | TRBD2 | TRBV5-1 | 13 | TGCGCCAGCAGGGGACTAGCGGGAGATGAGCAGTTCTTC | CASRGLAGDEQFF
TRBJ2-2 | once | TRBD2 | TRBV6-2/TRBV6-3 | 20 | TGTGCCAGCTCGACTTCAGGGTCGCGGGGTAGCGGGAGGGGGACCGGGGAGCTGTTTTTT | CASSTSGSRGSGRGTGELFF
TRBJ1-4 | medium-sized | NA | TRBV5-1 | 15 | TGCGCCAGCAGCTTGGGGGGACGTGAGGGTGAAAAACTGTTTTTT | CASSLGGREGEKLFF
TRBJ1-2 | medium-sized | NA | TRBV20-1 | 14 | TGCAGTGCTAGAAGTTCCTCCCTCAGGCATGGCTACACCTTC | CSARSSSLRHGYTF
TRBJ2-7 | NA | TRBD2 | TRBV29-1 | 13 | TGCAGCGTTGAAGCTAGCGGGAGCTACGAGCAGTACTTC | CSVEASGSYEQYF
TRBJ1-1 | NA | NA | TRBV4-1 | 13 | TGCGCCAGCAGCCTAGGATTGAACACTGAAGCTTTCTTT | CASSLGLNTEAFF
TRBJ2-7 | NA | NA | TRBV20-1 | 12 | TGCAGTGCTAGTAAAGCGTCTGACGAGCAGTACTTC | CSASKASDEQYF
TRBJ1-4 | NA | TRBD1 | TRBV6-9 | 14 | TGCGCCAGCAGTCCGGACAGGGGTAATGAAAAACTGTTTTTT | CASSPDRGNEKLFF
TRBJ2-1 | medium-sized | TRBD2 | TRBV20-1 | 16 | TGCAGTGCTAGAGATTCGGGAGGGAGTATCCACAATGAGCAGTTCTTC | CSARDSGGSIHNEQFF